The rows below give T cell receptor beta chains drawn from one sample of a study of T cell clusters in autoimmune cytopenias. Reanalyzing the multiplex PCR reads, TCRdb keeps one entry per CDR3 protein, without DNA. This sample's table has 1,000 or so distinct CDR3 sequences. The material sequenced was peripheral blood. All receptors come from a human donor with an autoimmune cytopenia, with autoimmune hepatitis or in good health (not recorded which). Both conserved end residues are part of each CDR3. Clone sizes are given selectively: once, few, many, or a class where the clone is expanded.

clone size: -
V gene: TRBV6-5
J gene: TRBJ2-7
CDR3 length: 16
CDR3 protein: CASSYSWASGTLEQYF

clone size: -
V gene: TRBV27
J gene: TRBJ2-1
CDR3 length: 16
CDR3 protein: CASSPTTSGRVVEQFF

clone size: -
V gene: TRBV29-1
J gene: TRBJ2-2
CDR3 length: 11
CDR3 protein: CSARGAGELFF

clone size: -
V gene: TRBV6-1
J gene: TRBJ2-7
CDR3 length: 15
CDR3 protein: CASSTRQASSYEQYF

clone size: -
V gene: TRBV30
J gene: TRBJ2-7
CDR3 length: 13
CDR3 protein: CAWSLTGNDEQYF

clone size: -
V gene: TRBV28
J gene: TRBJ2-7
CDR3 length: 16
CDR3 protein: CASSAPAGQGAHEQYF

clone size: hyperexpanded
V gene: TRBV13
J gene: TRBJ2-3
CDR3 length: 17
CDR3 protein: CASSLAQTSWGTDTQYF

clone size: -
V gene: TRBV7-6
J gene: TRBJ2-1
CDR3 length: 15
CDR3 protein: CASSLANRGAETQYF

clone size: -
V gene: TRBV12-3/TRBV12-4
J gene: TRBJ2-1
CDR3 length: 15
CDR3 protein: CASSPLAPGIDEQFF

clone size: -
V gene: TRBV11-3
J gene: TRBJ2-1
CDR3 length: 15
CDR3 protein: CASSTGTGTYNEQFF

clone size: -
V gene: TRBV6-5
J gene: TRBJ1-3
CDR3 length: 17
CDR3 protein: CATTPLSTAISGNTIYF

clone size: -
V gene: TRBV27
J gene: TRBJ2-1
CDR3 length: 13
CDR3 protein: CASNAQGSNEQFF

clone size: -
V gene: TRBV13
J gene: TRBJ2-5
CDR3 length: 13
CDR3 protein: CASSFRNEETQYF

clone size: -
V gene: TRBV6-5
J gene: TRBJ2-5
CDR3 length: 15
CDR3 protein: CASSGTSRYQETQYF

clone size: -
V gene: TRBV20-1
J gene: TRBJ2-3
CDR3 length: 14
CDR3 protein: CSASFGGFTDTQYF

clone size: -
V gene: TRBV10-3
J gene: TRBJ1-2
CDR3 length: 16
CDR3 protein: CAISVPRPGPIYGYTF

clone size: -
V gene: TRBV7-6
J gene: TRBJ2-3
CDR3 length: 14
CDR3 protein: CASSSPYNTDTQYF

clone size: medium-sized
V gene: TRBV6-5
J gene: TRBJ2-3
CDR3 length: 11
CDR3 protein: CAISGLVTQYF

clone size: medium-sized
V gene: TRBV19
J gene: TRBJ2-7
CDR3 length: 15
CDR3 protein: CASSRRGERTYEQYF

clone size: -
V gene: TRBV19
J gene: TRBJ2-2
CDR3 length: 14
CDR3 protein: CASSIDPGIGELFF

clone size: -
V gene: TRBV5-4
J gene: TRBJ2-3
CDR3 length: 14
CDR3 protein: CASSGGELRATQYF

clone size: -
V gene: TRBV4-2
J gene: TRBJ2-3
CDR3 length: 13
CDR3 protein: CASRDRVTDTQYF

clone size: -
V gene: TRBV10-1
J gene: TRBJ2-1
CDR3 length: 16
CDR3 protein: CASSESDFWTDNEQFF

clone size: medium-sized
V gene: TRBV7-6
J gene: TRBJ1-1
CDR3 length: 11
CDR3 protein: CASSPDFEAFF

clone size: -
V gene: TRBV10-3
J gene: TRBJ2-7
CDR3 length: 14
CDR3 protein: CAISDRRETNEQYF

clone size: medium-sized
V gene: TRBV20-1
J gene: TRBJ2-1
CDR3 length: 14
CDR3 protein: CSGVAGEGYNEQFF

clone size: -
V gene: TRBV13
J gene: TRBJ2-7
CDR3 length: 16
CDR3 protein: CASSRDEGQGAYEQYF

clone size: -
V gene: TRBV6-5
J gene: TRBJ2-7
CDR3 length: 13
CDR3 protein: CASSWTSGYEQYF

clone size: medium-sized
V gene: TRBV6-5
J gene: TRBJ1-5
CDR3 length: 15
CDR3 protein: CASSYGWGSNQPQHF

clone size: medium-sized
V gene: TRBV29-1
J gene: TRBJ1-3
CDR3 length: 12
CDR3 protein: CSVRDGGNTIYF

clone size: -
V gene: TRBV6-5
J gene: TRBJ1-5
CDR3 length: 14
CDR3 protein: CASSYTRSNQPQHF

clone size: medium-sized
V gene: TRBV6-5
J gene: TRBJ1-5
CDR3 length: 15
CDR3 protein: CASSTGQGAAQPQHF

clone size: -
V gene: TRBV30
J gene: TRBJ2-1
CDR3 length: 14
CDR3 protein: CAWSGTTVYNEQFF

clone size: -
V gene: TRBV6-5
J gene: TRBJ2-4
CDR3 length: 16
CDR3 protein: CASNVRAGQTKNIQYF

clone size: -
V gene: TRBV20-1
J gene: TRBJ2-1
CDR3 length: 14
CDR3 protein: CSAEDTSSYNEQFF

clone size: -
V gene: TRBV11-1
J gene: TRBJ2-1
CDR3 length: 20
CDR3 protein: CASSLARGREGLLSYNEQFF